This TCR beta chain came from a study of glioma-infiltrating T cells after dendritic cell vaccination. Repertoires were generated with immunoSEQ multiplex PCR, while TCRdb's copy carries only in-frame clones and drops some. The profile shows approximately 50,000 clones, approximately 91% of them singletons. This clone has just a few counts. Antigen specificity is unknown. Regarding the study as a whole: Estimated pretreatment TIL content predicted outcome after dendritic cell vaccination.

This sample's time point: after dendritic cell vaccination, including at tumor progression/relapse. Sequenced material: blood, taken after dendritic cell vaccination. This clonotype originated in a human donor with glioblastoma.

CDR3 sequence reads: CASRDNPGTPRWNTIYF. For the CDR3, the DNA is TGTGCCAGCAGAGATAACCCCGGGACACCACGGTGGAACACCATATATTTT. This chain links TRBV7-2 with TRBJ1-3, with a tentative D call TRBD1 (6 bases). Trimming left V 6 bases short and J 7 bases short, with 25 bases between. CDR3 size: 17 residues. The V gene's germline CDR1 is SGHTA and CDR2 FQGNSA.